This note documents a single T cell receptor beta chain sequence. CDR3 length: 13 residues. Per germline, CDR1 KGHSH and CDR2 LQKENI. Trimming cost V 6 bases and J 4 bases, with 10 bases left between them. Original methodology: Nucleated cell number was recorded as an estimate derived from reference gene primer amplification. Profiling relied on immunoSEQ multiplex PCR, and the TCRdb table lists in-frame clones only, not all of them. V and J calls and clone size are copied from that table; D and trimming were computed from the DNA. The sample lists tens of thousands of clones, approximately 86% occurring once. This entry belongs to a study of blood T cell repertoires in COVID-19. Study information: Acute and convalescent COVID-19 specimens originated in the United States, Italy and Spain. PBMCs, B-cell-depleted T cells, or T cells provided the cDNA or gDNA that made up the material.

The sample taken for sequencing was peripheral blood. This receptor was obtained from a man in his fifties with active COVID-19. The chain uses TRBV18 and TRBJ1-3, with D perhaps TRBD1 (5 bases). The CDR3 sequence: CASSGARGNTIYF. The CDR3 bases are TGTGCCAGCTCTGGGGCGCGGGGAAACACCATATATTTT.